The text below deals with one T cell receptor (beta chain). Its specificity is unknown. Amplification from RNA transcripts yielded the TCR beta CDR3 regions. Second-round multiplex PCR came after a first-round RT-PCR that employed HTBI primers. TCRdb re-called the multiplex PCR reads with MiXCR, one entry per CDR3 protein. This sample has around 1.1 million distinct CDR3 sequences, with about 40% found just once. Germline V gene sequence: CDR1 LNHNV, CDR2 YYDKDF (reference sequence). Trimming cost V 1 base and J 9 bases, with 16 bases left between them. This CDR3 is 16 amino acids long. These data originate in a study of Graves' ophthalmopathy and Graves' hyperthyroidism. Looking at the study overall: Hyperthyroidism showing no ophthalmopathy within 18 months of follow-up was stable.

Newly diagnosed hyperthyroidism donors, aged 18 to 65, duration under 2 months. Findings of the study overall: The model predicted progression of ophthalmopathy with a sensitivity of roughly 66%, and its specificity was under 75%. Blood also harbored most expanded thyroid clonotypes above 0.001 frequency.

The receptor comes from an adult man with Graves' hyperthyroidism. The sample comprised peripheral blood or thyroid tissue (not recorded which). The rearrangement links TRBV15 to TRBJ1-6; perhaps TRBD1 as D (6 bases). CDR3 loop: CATSRVSGGSGSPLHF. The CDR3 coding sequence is TGTGCCACCAGCAGAGTTTCGGGGGGCAGCGGTTCACCCCTCCACTTT.